This T cell receptor (beta chain) was captured by sequencing in a study of blood T cells in healthy people across ages. This CDR3 region has 13 residues. Germline V gene data show CDR1 as SNHLY and CDR2 as FYNNEI. Between the trimmed V and J ends, which lost 1 base and 4 bases, there was a span of 7 bases. The study, taken as a whole, reports: Age brought a roughly linear fall in TCR beta diversity measured per million T cells. What prevented conclusive comparison of naive and antigen-experienced cells was that PBMCs were unsorted.

The use of a sample-barcoded 5' primer and a J-beta primer mix characterized a second PCR of about 6 to 11 cycles. One entry per CDR3 protein, called by TCRdb with MiXCR from the 5' RACE reads. The table has about 770,000 distinct CDR3 sequences, under 45% seen once. This clonotype was found a few times. Its specificity is not known. This TCR was recovered from a man between 60 and 75 years old in good health. Sample: blood. The genes are TRBV2 and TRBJ1-2; unclear D gene. The CDR3 is CASSEDKPYGYTF. The CDR3 nucleotides read TGTGCCAGCAGTGAAGACAAACCCTATGGCTACACCTTC.